The next 17 T cell receptor beta chains were all read from a single sample in a study of blood T cell repertoires in COVID-19. This table comes from immunoSEQ multiplex PCR, and its TCRdb copy is limited to in-frame clones, with some not included. The sample shows 400,000 to 500,000 clones, nearly 90% of them seen only once. The source material was PBMCs or T cells enriched from blood (not recorded which). These receptors originate from a woman aged 18-29 years who had been exposed to COVID-19.

The gene calls are TRBV12-2 and TRBJ1-2. TRBV12-2 is tagged as a pseudogene. CDR3 size: 14 residues. CDR3 amino acids: CASPSGGWGYGYTF. In DNA form, the CDR3 reads TGTGCAAGTCCTTCGGGAGGCTGGGGTTATGGCTACACCTTC.

This rearrangement joins TRBV6-5 to TRBJ1-1, with 9 bases fitting TRBD1. Germline-derived CDR1 and CDR2 are MNHEY and SVGAGI. Losses at the gene ends were 7 bases for V and 2 bases for J; bases not matched to a gene: 5. This CDR3 spans 14 amino acids. The CDR3 is CASTPGQGNTEAFF. The DNA for the CDR3 is TGTGCCAGCACACCGGGACAGGGTAACACTGAAGCTTTCTTT.

This chain connects TRBV4-3 to TRBJ1-1; D unclear. Between the trimmed V and J ends, which lost 0 bases and 1 base, there was a span of 15 bases. Looked up from germline, CDR1 is LGHNA and CDR2 is YSLEER. The CDR3 runs to 17 residues. This CDR3 is CASSQDSRVRGNTEAFF. The CDR3 DNA follows: TGCGCCAGCAGCCAAGACAGTAGGGTGCGGGGGAACACTGAAGCTTTCTTT.

In regard to this clone: The sample has other DNA sequences that encode this CDR3 too. This rearrangement joins TRBV6-5 to TRBJ1-2; the D is unclear. The V end was cut by 3 bases, the J end by 4 bases, with 6 bases between. The CDR3 is 12 residues long. Germline values: CDR1 MNHEY, CDR2 SVGAGI. This chain's CDR3 is CASSYSGYGYTF. The CDR3 nucleotides are TGTGCCAGCAGTTATTCGGGCTATGGCTACACCTTC.

CDR3 bases: TGTGCCAGAGCCCATCCCGGGAGCGGGGACCGACCTCCTCCGTACAATGAGCAGTTCTTC. This sequence encodes CARAHPGSGDRPPPYNEQFF. V usage is TRBV7-5 and J usage is TRBJ2-1; the listed D gene, TRBD2, was not tested against the DNA. TRBV7-5 is designated a pseudogene. This CDR3 contains 20 residues.

This clone was found once. The chain combines TRBV6-2 or TRBV6-3 with TRBJ2-7; 9 nucleotides match TRBD2. The CDR3 is 15 residues long. The J segment lost 2 bases and the V segment lost 4 bases, leaving 6 bases of the junction unmatched. Looked up from germline, CDR1 is MNHEY and CDR2 is SVGEGT. The CDR3 nucleotides read TGTGCCAGCAGTTCCCCTAGCGGGAAGACCTACGAGCAGTACTTC. Amino acid sequence: CASSSPSGKTYEQYF.

The J gene is TRBJ1-2, the V gene TRBV19; D is unclear. V was trimmed by 7 bases and J by 4 bases, leaving 7 bases between them. The CDR3 length is 11 residues. CDR1 LNHDA and CDR2 SQIVND come from the germline V gene (reference sequence). The CDR3 nucleotides are TGTGCCAGTACCGACACCTATGGCTACACCTTC. It specifies CASTDTYGYTF.

This chain links TRBV18 with TRBJ1-4; D is possibly TRBD1 (6 bases). The germline V gene encodes CDR1 KGHSH and CDR2 LQKENI. The germline V and J ends were trimmed by 2 bases and 0 bases, with 10 bases remaining between them. The CDR3 length is 16 residues. CDR3 sequence reads: CASSPAGAATNEKLFF. In nucleotides, the CDR3 is TGTGCCAGCTCACCAGCAGGGGCAGCAACTAATGAAAAACTGTTTTTT.

The J gene is TRBJ2-3, the V gene TRBV12-5; D remains ambiguous. The CDR3 length is 11 residues. Trimming left V 8 bases short and J 4 bases short, with 7 bases between. Per the germline V gene, CDR1 is LGHNT and CDR2 is FRNRAP. The CDR3: CASSVADTQYF. The CDR3 region has the DNA TGTGCTAGTTCGGTAGCAGATACGCAGTATTTT.

The V gene is TRBV20-1, the J gene TRBJ2-7; no clear D. The CDR3 extends over 10 amino acids. Germline loops: CDR1 DFQATT, CDR2 SNEGSKA (reference sequence). V shed 3 bases and J shed 5 bases, with 5 bases lying between them. The CDR3 DNA sequence: TGCAGTGCTAGTGGCGACGAGCAGTACTTC. Its translation is CSASGDEQYF.

This chain uses TRBV11-2 with TRBJ1-2; a possible D gene is TRBD1 (5 bases). V gave up 3 bases and J gave up 0 bases, with 8 bases separating them. CDR3 length equals 14 residues. CDR1 is SGHAT and CDR2 is FQNNGV in the germline V gene. CDR3 nucleotides: TGTGCCAGCAGCTTCGCAGGGTCTAACTATGGCTACACCTTC. This gives the protein CASSFAGSNYGYTF.

The chain carries TRBV29-1 and TRBJ2-7; possible D gene TRBD1, 6 bases. This CDR3 contains 13 residues. Per the germline V gene, CDR1 is SQVTM and CDR2 is ANQGSEA. V was cut by 4 bases and J by 4 bases, with 14 bases left in between. The CDR3 region has the DNA TGCAGCGTTGTAACAGGGTGGGGATACGAGCAGTACTTC. It yields the protein CSVVTGWGYEQYF.

The chain has TRBV19 and TRBJ1-2; 10 bases are a match to TRBD1. V trimming: 5 bases; J trimming: 7 bases; junction bases outside the gene matches: 7. The CDR3 is 14 amino acids. CDR1 and CDR2 from the germline V gene are LNHDA and SQIVND (reference sequence). In nucleotides, the CDR3 is TGTGCCAGTAGTTCTCCGGGACAGGGGCCTGGCTACACCTTC. This codes for CASSSPGQGPGYTF.

The chain has TRBV4-2 and TRBJ2-5, with 12 nucleotides matching TRBD2. The germline V gene has CDR1 LGHNA and CDR2 YNFKEQ. J lost 5 bases, V lost 0 bases, and 7 bases had no gene match. This CDR3 spans 17 amino acids. In DNA form, the CDR3 reads TGTGCCAGCAGCCAAGAGCTAGCGGGAGGGCGCGGGGAGACCCAGTACTTC. It encodes CASSQELAGGRGETQYF.

The chain uses TRBV6-6 and TRBJ1-4; a weak D match, TRBD1 (5 bases). Germline CDR1 MNHNY, CDR2 SVGAGI (reference sequence). V was clipped by 5 bases and J by 8 bases, with 15 bases between them. This CDR3 region has 14 residues. CDR3 nucleotide sequence: TGTGCCAGCAGTCCAGGGAATGTTAGGGAAAAACTGTTTTTT. Amino acid sequence: CASSPGNVREKLFF.

V and J are TRBV27 and TRBJ2-1; 12 bases match TRBD2. V dropped 4 bases and J dropped 7; count of bases not matched to a gene: 11. This CDR3 has 17 residues. The germline gives CDR1 MNHEY, CDR2 SMNVEV (reference sequence). The CDR3 nucleotides are TGTGCCAGCAGTTCCCAATGGGGACTAGCGGGTTTAAATGAGCAGTTCTTC. Its protein is CASSSQWGLAGLNEQFF.

The chain employs TRBV24-1 and TRBJ1-3; no reliable D call. CDR1 KGHDR and CDR2 SFDVKD come from the germline V gene. CDR3 size: 12 residues. With 9 bases removed from V and 1 base from J, the gap between germline ends came to 6 bases. The CDR3 coding sequence is TGTGCCACCCGCGGTTCTGGAAACACCATATATTTT. Translated: CATRGSGNTIYF.